Included here is one TCR beta chain sequence, with context. The antigen is unknown. The sample originates from a study of cytomegalovirus exposure and HLA in healthy donors. The CDR3 covers 14 residues. V was clipped by 6 bases and J by 3 bases, with 14 bases between them. Germline CDR1 is SGHTA and CDR2 is FQGNSA. Study results and limitations: Later analysis reportedly placed an Asian-associated ancestry cluster below the roughly 670-donor mean in N-insertions. Beyond CMV serostatus, there was no information to go on about immune exposure.

In the PCR, 60 Vbeta and 13 Jbeta primers were used. Profiled with immunoSEQ multiplex PCR; TCRdb holds only in-frame clones, not every one. The data contain about 190,000 clones, around 88% of them singletons. The clonotype originates from a man aged 35 to 55 in good health and CMV-seropositive. Sample: PBMCs. V is TRBV7-2 and J is TRBJ1-1; tentatively, D is TRBD1 (5 bases). CDR3 nucleotide sequence: TGTGCCAGCAGGGGAGGCGGGGGGTACACTGAAGCTTTCTTT. Its translation: CASRGGGGYTEAFF.